This T cell receptor (beta chain) emerged from a study of cytomegalovirus exposure and HLA in healthy donors. Primers included in the PCR were 60 Vbeta and 13 Jbeta primers. Sequencing was performed with immunoSEQ multiplex PCR; in TCRdb, only in-frame clones are kept and a portion is missing. The repertoire holds 100,000 or so clones, with around 82% as singletons. Unmatched junction bases numbered 7, after V lost 2 bases and J lost 3 bases. CDR1 is MDHEN, CDR2 SYDVKM, per germline. This CDR3 region has 16 residues. Sequenced material: PBMCs. The chain joins TRBV28 to TRBJ1-2, with 9 nucleotides matching TRBD1. The clonotype comes from a man aged 35 to 55 in good health and CMV-seropositive. CDR3 in amino acids: CASSLVIGQGYYGYTF. In nucleotides, the CDR3 is TGTGCCAGCAGTTTAGTGATAGGACAGGGGTACTATGGCTACACCTTC.